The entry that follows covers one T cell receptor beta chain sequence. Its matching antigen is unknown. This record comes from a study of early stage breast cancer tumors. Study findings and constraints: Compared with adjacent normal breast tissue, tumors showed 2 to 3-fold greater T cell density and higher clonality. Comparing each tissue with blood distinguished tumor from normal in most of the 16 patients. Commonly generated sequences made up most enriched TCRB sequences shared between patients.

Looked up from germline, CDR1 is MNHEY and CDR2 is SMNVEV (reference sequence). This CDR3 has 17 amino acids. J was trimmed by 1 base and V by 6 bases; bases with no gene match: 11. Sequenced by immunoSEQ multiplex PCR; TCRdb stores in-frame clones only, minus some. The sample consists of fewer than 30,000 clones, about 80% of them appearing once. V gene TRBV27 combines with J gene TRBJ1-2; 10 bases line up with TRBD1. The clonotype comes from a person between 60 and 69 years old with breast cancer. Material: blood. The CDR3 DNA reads TGTGCCAGCAGACCCCCCTCCGGACAGGGGGGTAACTATGGCTACACCTTC. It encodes CASRPPSGQGGNYGYTF.